The present T cell receptor (beta chain) was sequenced within a study of blood T cell repertoires in COVID-19. Whole-study context: PBMCs, B-cell-depleted T cells, or T cells were the source of the cDNA or gDNA that made up the material.

Deletions cut 7 bases from V and 8 bases from J, with 29 bases between. The CDR3 loop spans 17 amino acids. Germline V CDR1 and CDR2: WSHSY, SAAADI. The sample holds one count of this clone. Researchers sorted participants into cohorts using their self-reported clinical history. Assay used: immunoSEQ multiplex PCR; TCRdb lists only in-frame clones, some missing. The sample contains roughly 320,000 clones, about nine tenths of which appear only once. The clonotype comes from a man aged 30-40 years who had recovered from COVID-19. Material: PBMCs or T cells enriched from blood (not recorded which). This chain uses TRBV10-2 with TRBJ1-2, with TRBD1 as a possible D gene (6 bases). The CDR3 DNA reads TGCGCCAGCACGCAGCGTGACACAACAGGGATTGGGCGAGGCTACACCTTC. Its translation is CASTQRDTTGIGRGYTF.